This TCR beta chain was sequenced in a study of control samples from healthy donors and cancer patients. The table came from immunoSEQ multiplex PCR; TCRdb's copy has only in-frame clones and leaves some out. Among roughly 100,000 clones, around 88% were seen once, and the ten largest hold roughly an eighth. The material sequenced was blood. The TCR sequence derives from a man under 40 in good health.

CDR3 DNA: TGTGCCAGTAGCCCGACTAGCCGCCCGACCTCCTACGAGCAGTACTTC. This gives the protein CASSPTSRPTSYEQYF. The chain combines TRBV19 with TRBJ2-5, with 7 nucleotides matching TRBD2. The J call may be wrong; the DNA end is better matched by TRBJ2-7. This CDR3 is 16 amino acids long. The germline CDR1 and CDR2 sequences are LNHDA and SQIVND (reference sequence).